This T cell receptor beta chain was documented in a study of T-cell reconstitution after alpha-beta-depleted transplantation in children. Unique molecular identifiers featured in how the TCRbeta library was prepared. TCRdb reanalysed the PCR reads using MiXCR and keeps one entry per CDR3 protein. The sample has around 500,000 distinct CDR3 sequences; approximately 12% are singletons. This clonotype was counted at least ten times. The V end was cut by 1 base, the J end by 6 bases, with 10 bases between. The CDR3 consists of 14 residues. Sample: PBMCs from the stem cell graft donor, taken from the stem cell graft. The V call is TRBV12-3 or TRBV12-4, the J call TRBJ2-4; a weak D match, TRBD1 (5 bases). This TCR was recovered from a human donor who donated a stem cell graft to a child with combined immunodeficiency. The CDR3 DNA reads TGTGCCAGCAGTTTAGAACGGACATTAAACATTCAGTACTTC. Protein sequence: CASSLERTLNIQYF.